The sample holds many counts of the clone carrying this T cell receptor beta chain. The antigen remains undetermined. These data come from a study of CD8 T cells in ankylosing spondylitis. Findings and limits, study-wide: There was reportedly significant enrichment of clones that were disease-linked in matched ankylosing spondylitis synovial fluid. In reactive arthritis synovial fluid and blood, some motif variants had been reported before. Blood of patients with ankylosing spondylitis appeared to be characterized by a TCR beta motif of eight highly homologous variants.

TCRdb called the 5' RACE reads again in MiXCR, with one record for every CDR3 protein. The table has 200,000 to 250,000 distinct CDR3 sequences, about 11% seen once. Trimming removed 6 bases at V and 5 bases at J, with 11 bases between. Germline-derived CDR1 and CDR2 are MDHEN and SYDVKM. The CDR3 totals 13 residues. Input material: blood, either unsorted or a sorted T cell fraction (not recorded which). This clonotype was obtained from a male donor with ankylosing spondylitis or in good health (not recorded which). The J gene is TRBJ2-1, the V gene TRBV28, with a possible D match to TRBD1 (6 bases). CDR3 sequence (DNA): TGTGCCAGCAGGCTACAGGGAGACAATGAGCAGTTCTTC. It yields the protein CASRLQGDNEQFF.